A single sample is the source of the 23 T cell receptor beta chains below, sequenced in a study of T cells after yellow fever vaccination. TCRdb recomputed calls from the 5' RACE reads with MiXCR, one row per CDR3 protein. This sample yields 95,000 to 100,000 distinct CDR3 sequences, of which less than 6% are seen a single time; under 50% belongs to the top ten. The sequenced sample was CD8+ T cells sorted from PBMCs, obtained 10 days after the yellow fever booster vaccination. These receptors originate from a man aged 18 to 30 who received the YFV17D yellow fever vaccine.

A few counts support this clonotype. DNA for the CDR3: TGCAGCGTTGTAAGGCGCAGAACCGGGGACACTGAAGCTTTCTTT. Translated, it gives CSVVRRRTGDTEAFF. The chain uses TRBV29-1 and TRBJ1-1, with no clear D. The V gene's germline CDR1 is SQVTM and CDR2 ANQGSEA. The CDR3 runs 15 residues. Trimming pared 4 bases from V and 3 bases from J, leaving 18 bases between.

There are many counts of this clonotype. The genes are TRBV6-5 and TRBJ2-5; a weak D match, TRBD1 (5 bases). The germline gives CDR1 MNHEY, CDR2 SVGAGI. V gave up 2 bases and J gave up 1 base, with 11 bases separating them. The CDR3 runs to 15 residues. CDR3 region: CASSYIPGSQETQYF. As DNA, the CDR3 is TGTGCCAGCAGTTACATCCCAGGGTCCCAAGAGACCCAGTACTTC.

The sample holds a few counts of this clonotype. The rearrangement uses TRBV10-3 and TRBJ2-5; 7 bases line up with TRBD2. Per germline, CDR1 ENHRY and CDR2 SYGVKD. With 10 bases clipped from V and 0 bases from J, the junction kept 8 bases outside the gene matches. The CDR3 has 14 residues. CDR3 region: CATQAGMYQETQYF. CDR3 in DNA: TGTGCCACTCAAGCGGGGATGTACCAAGAGACCCAGTACTTC.

This clonotype was counted many times. V gene TRBV2 combines with J gene TRBJ1-1; 7 bases map to TRBD1. CDR1 is SNHLY and CDR2 is FYNNEI in the germline V gene. Unmatched junction bases numbered 5, after V lost 5 bases and J lost 2 bases. The CDR3 contains 14 residues. The CDR3 is CASSLRQGNTEAFF. The CDR3 coding sequence is TGTGCCAGCAGTCTCAGACAGGGAAACACTGAAGCTTTCTTT.

The chain links TRBV7-6 to TRBJ2-3, with 8 bases matching TRBD2. Trimming cost V 5 bases and J 11 bases; bases outside gene matches: 12. The V gene's germline CDR1 is SGHVS and CDR2 FNYEAQ. The CDR3 has 14 amino acids. The CDR3 DNA is TGTGCCAGCAGCCCCTTGGGTAGCGGGGTTGGGCAGTATTTT. This encodes CASSPLGSGVGQYF.

This clonotype showed up many times. The chain joins TRBV7-6 to TRBJ2-1; D tentatively reads TRBD1 or TRBD2 (5 bases each). The germline V and J ends were trimmed by 2 bases and 8 bases, with 10 bases remaining between them. The CDR3 sequence is 13 residues long. Germline values: CDR1 SGHVS, CDR2 FNYEAQ. The CDR3 DNA reads as TGTGCCAGCAGCTTAACGACGGGACATGAGCAGTTCTTC. Translating gives CASSLTTGHEQFF. Together with reference TRBV7-6 and TRBJ2-1, the CDR3 gives the full variable domain: GAGVSQSPRYKVTKRGQDVALRCDPISGHVSLYWYRQALGQGPEFLTYFNYEAQQDKSGLPNDRFSAERPEGSISTLTIQRTEQRDSAMYRCASSLTTGHEQFFGPGTRLTVL.

V gene TRBV12-3 or TRBV12-4 combines with J gene TRBJ1-1; TRBD1 agrees at 7 bases. Trimming took 5 bases from V and 8 from J; bases not matched to a gene: 8. The CDR3 totals 13 residues. In nucleotides, the CDR3 is TGTGCCAGCAGTCCAACAGGGGCCGCGGAAGCTTTCTTT. Translated: CASSPTGAAEAFF.

The chain is built from TRBV3-1 and TRBJ2-7; 7 positions agree with TRBD1. The V segment lost 4 bases and the J segment 2 bases; nucleotides outside the gene matches: 5. The CDR3 totals 14 residues. The V gene's germline CDR1 is LGHDT and CDR2 YNNKEL (reference sequence). The chain's CDR3 is CASSPLGTAYEQYF. The CDR3, as DNA: TGTGCCAGCAGCCCCCTGGGGACAGCCTACGAGCAGTACTTC.

This clonotype was observed a few times. The chain is built from TRBV4-3 and TRBJ2-2, with D hard to call. The V end was cut by 0 bases, the J end by 3 bases, with 11 bases between. Germline CDR1 is LGHNA and CDR2 is YSLEER. The CDR3 extends over 16 amino acids. CDR3 protein: CASSQDLTAYTGELFF. The CDR3 DNA reads as TGCGCCAGCAGCCAAGATCTTACGGCCTACACCGGGGAGCTGTTTTTT.

This clonotype was counted only a few times. The chain has TRBV4-3 and TRBJ2-5; maybe TRBD2 (5 bases). The germline V and J ends were trimmed by 0 bases and 4 bases, with 15 bases remaining between them. Germline values: CDR1 LGHNA, CDR2 YSLEER. The CDR3 covers 16 residues. The CDR3 region has the DNA TGCGCCAGCAGCCAAGAGAGGAGTCTCGGAGGAGAGACCCAGTACTTC. This encodes CASSQERSLGGETQYF.

This clonotype was seen a single time. The chain recombines TRBV4-2 with TRBJ2-6; the D is unclear. The V gene lost 0 bases and the J gene lost 4 bases, with 10 bases spanning the gap. The CDR3 loop spans 16 amino acids. Germline V CDR1 and CDR2: LGHNA, YNFKEQ. The CDR3 loop is CASSQDESGGANVLTF. CDR3 nucleotide sequence: TGTGCCAGCAGCCAAGATGAATCCGGAGGGGCCAACGTCCTGACTTTC.

The chain couples TRBV27 to TRBJ1-1, with D possibly being TRBD1 (5 bases). The germline V gene has CDR1 MNHEY and CDR2 SMNVEV (reference sequence). V lost 5 bases and J lost 1, with 11 bases in between. The length of the CDR3 is 14 residues. The CDR3, as DNA: TGTGCCAGCAGTCGTGACAGACCGAACACTGAAGCTTTCTTT. Encoded protein: CASSRDRPNTEAFF.

The CDR3 DNA follows: TGTGCCAGCAGCGCCGGCTACTACGAGCAGTACTTC. This encodes CASSAGYYEQYF. This sequence joins TRBV7-2 and TRBJ2-7; unclear D gene. The germline V gene has CDR1 SGHTA and CDR2 FQGNSA. V dropped 5 bases and J dropped 3 bases, with 8 bases sitting between them. This CDR3 spans 12 amino acids.

This clonotype was observed many times. The V gene is TRBV13, the J gene TRBJ2-1; D possibly matches TRBD1 or TRBD2 (5 bases each). Germline V gives CDR1 PRHDT, CDR2 FYEKMQ (reference sequence). Between the trimmed V and J ends, which lost 8 bases and 6 bases, there was a span of 14 bases. The length of the CDR3 is 13 residues. CDR3: CASSGQGPNEQFF. CDR3 sequence (DNA): TGTGCCAGCTCCGGGCAGGGACCCAATGAGCAGTTCTTC. The full variable domain, with the rest looked up from reference TRBV13 and TRBJ2-1, is AAGVIQSPRHLIKEKRETATLKCYPIPRHDTVYWYQQGPGQDPQFLISFYEKMQSDKGSIPDRFSAQQFSDYHSELNMSSLELGDSALYFCASSGQGPNEQFFGPGTRLTVL.

This clonotype came up many times. The CDR3 sequence is CASSQNGYNEQFF. The CDR3 DNA follows: TGTGCCAGCAGCCAGAACGGTTACAATGAGCAGTTCTTC. This rearrangement joins TRBV3-1 to TRBJ2-1; D is ambiguous. CDR3 length equals 13 residues. Per the germline V gene, CDR1 is LGHDT and CDR2 is YNNKEL (reference sequence). V lost 3 bases and J 4 bases, leaving 7 bases between the germline ends.

Regarding this clonotype: No conserved phenylalanine or tryptophan ends this CDR3, so it is likely a read error. The gene calls are TRBV7-2 and TRBJ2-7; the D gene is possibly TRBD2 (5 bases). CDR3 length: 13 amino acids. The germline gives CDR1 SGHTA, CDR2 FQGNSA. V shed 6 bases and J shed 3 bases, with 12 bases lying between them. Here the CDR3 DNA reads TGTGCCAGCAGGGGAACCGGACTCTACGAGCAGTACCTC. The encoded protein is CASRGTGLYEQYL.

This clonotype was seen only a few times. The chain recombines TRBV9 with TRBJ2-2; the match to TRBD2 covers 7 bases. This CDR3 spans 15 amino acids. Germline CDR1 reads SGDLS; CDR2 reads YYNGEE. V shed 2 bases and J 5 bases; nucleotides not matched to a gene: 6. This CDR3 reads CASSVSGGETGELFF. In DNA form, the CDR3 reads TGTGCCAGCAGCGTCTCGGGGGGTGAGACCGGGGAGCTGTTTTTT. Filled out from reference TRBV9 and TRBJ2-2, the complete variable domain reads DSGVTQTPKHLITATGQRVTLRCSPRSGDLSVYWYQQSLDQGLQFLIQYYNGEERAKGNILERFSAQQFPDLHSELNLSSLELGDSALYFCASSVSGGETGELFFGEGSRLTVL.

This clonotype was counted only a few times. The rearrangement uses TRBV19 and TRBJ2-1; the D gene is possibly TRBD2 (5 bases). Germline values: CDR1 LNHDA, CDR2 SQIVND (reference sequence). V gave up 6 bases and J gave up 10 bases, with 10 bases separating them. The CDR3 totals 11 residues. Here the CDR3 reads CASRTQREQFF. DNA for the CDR3: TGTGCCAGTAGGACCCAGCGGGAGCAGTTCTTC.

The genes are TRBV12-3 or TRBV12-4 and TRBJ2-6; D call uncertain. There are 16 residues in the CDR3. Trimming pared 5 bases from V and 0 bases from J, leaving 11 bases between. CDR3 sequence reads: CASSPKTLSGANVLTF. Here the CDR3 DNA reads TGTGCCAGCAGTCCGAAGACACTCTCTGGGGCCAACGTCCTGACTTTC.

This clonotype showed up just a few times. V is TRBV14 and J is TRBJ2-3, with 7 bases that match TRBD2. V trimming: 4 bases; J trimming: 2 bases; junction bases outside the gene matches: 9. Germline CDR1 is SGHDN and CDR2 is FVKESK. The CDR3 covers 16 residues. This CDR3 reads CASSPLGGGDTDTQYF. For the CDR3, the DNA is TGTGCCAGCAGCCCCCTTGGCGGGGGAGACACAGATACGCAGTATTTT.

The CDR3 DNA follows: TGCAGCGTTGGTCGGGACAGGGCCTGGGGTGGCTACACCTTC. Translated, it gives CSVGRDRAWGGYTF. This chain connects TRBV29-1 to TRBJ1-2, with 9 bases aligning to TRBD1. Germline CDR1 and CDR2: SQVTM and ANQGSEA. The V segment lost 4 bases and the J segment 7 bases; nucleotides outside the gene matches: 10. This CDR3 spans 14 amino acids.

The sample holds many counts of this clonotype. The gene calls are TRBV5-1 and TRBJ2-3, with D unclear. This CDR3 is built from 12 residues. Looked up from germline, CDR1 is SGHRS and CDR2 is YFSETQ. V shed 0 bases and J shed 4 bases, with 3 bases lying between them. DNA for the CDR3: TGCGCCAGCAGCTTGGTTCCAGATACGCAGTATTTT. Its translation is CASSLVPDTQYF.

The chain links TRBV9 to TRBJ1-2; a weak D match, TRBD1 (5 bases). This CDR3 comprises 13 residues. The ends were cut back, 5 bases at V and 6 bases at J, with 14 bases in the middle. From germline, CDR1 is SGDLS and CDR2 YYNGEE. In nucleotides, the CDR3 is TGTGCCAGCAGGGATACGGGGGGACATGGCTACACCTTC. This codes for CASRDTGGHGYTF.